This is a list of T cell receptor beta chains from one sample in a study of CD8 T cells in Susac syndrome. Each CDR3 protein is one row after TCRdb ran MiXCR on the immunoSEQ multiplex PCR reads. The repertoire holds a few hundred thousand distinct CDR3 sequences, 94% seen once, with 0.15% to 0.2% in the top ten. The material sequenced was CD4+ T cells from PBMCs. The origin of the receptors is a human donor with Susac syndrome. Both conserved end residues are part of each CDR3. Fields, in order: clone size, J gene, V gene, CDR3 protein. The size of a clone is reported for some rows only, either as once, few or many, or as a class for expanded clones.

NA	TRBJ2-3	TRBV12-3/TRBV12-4	CASRPGTSSLPDTQYF
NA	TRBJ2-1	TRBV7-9	CASSLPGGNEQFF
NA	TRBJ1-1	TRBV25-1	CASSDSGQAFEAFF
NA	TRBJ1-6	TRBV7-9	CASSSSGQGGSYNSPLHF
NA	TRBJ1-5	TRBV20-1	CSARRGFSDQPQHF
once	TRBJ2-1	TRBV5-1	CASREGISYNEQFF
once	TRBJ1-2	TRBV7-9	CASSMTGDGYTF
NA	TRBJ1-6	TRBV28	CASSPIAGRSDSPLHF
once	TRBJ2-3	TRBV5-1	CASSLVSGRRTDTQYF
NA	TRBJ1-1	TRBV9	CASSFEPRKMGGRRPEAFF
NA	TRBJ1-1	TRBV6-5	CASSYVPNTEAFF
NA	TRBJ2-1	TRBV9	CASSVGRGYNEQFF
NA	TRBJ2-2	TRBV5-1	CASSLLPGTRNTGELFF
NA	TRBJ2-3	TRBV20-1	CSARDLAGSTDTQYF
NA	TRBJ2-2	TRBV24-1	CATSLRGDTGELFF
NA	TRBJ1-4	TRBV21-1	CASSNFYGETNEKLFF
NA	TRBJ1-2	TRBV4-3	CASSQARDRMIGGYTF
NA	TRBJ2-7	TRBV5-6	CASSLNIAFLGQHF
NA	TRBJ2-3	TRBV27	CASSSQGLTDTQYF
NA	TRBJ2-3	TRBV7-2	CASSPTGAGSADTQYF
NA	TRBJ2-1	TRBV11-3	CASSLEGSYNEQFF
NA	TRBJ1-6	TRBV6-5	CASGREGSPLHF
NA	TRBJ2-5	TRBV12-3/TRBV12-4	CASMRDGQTQYF
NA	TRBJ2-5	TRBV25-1	CASSEYNQETQYF
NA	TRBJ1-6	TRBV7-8	CASSPLVTNSPLHF
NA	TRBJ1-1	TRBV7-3	CASSPTGVAEAFF
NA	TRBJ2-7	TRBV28	CASNVAGGAGEQYF
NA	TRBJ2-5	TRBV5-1	CASSPGTSEETQYF
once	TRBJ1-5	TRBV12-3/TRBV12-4	CASSFPGQGNQPQHF
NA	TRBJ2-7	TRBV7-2	CASSHTGLPYEQYF
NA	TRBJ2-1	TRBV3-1	CASSQDPLENNEQFF
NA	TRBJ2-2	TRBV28	CACCPGPTGELFF
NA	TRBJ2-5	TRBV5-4	CASSPRDLQETQYF
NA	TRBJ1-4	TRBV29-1	CSVIQGGEKLFF
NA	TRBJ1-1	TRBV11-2	CASRSLDRGNTEAFF
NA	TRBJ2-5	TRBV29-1	CSVEEGRGGGETQYF
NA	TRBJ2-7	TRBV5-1	CASSLLGRMVYEQYF
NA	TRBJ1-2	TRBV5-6	CASSTGLSFRYGYTF
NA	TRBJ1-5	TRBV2	CASSERTGLNQPQHF
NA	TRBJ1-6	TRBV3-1	CASSPFTSTISPLHF
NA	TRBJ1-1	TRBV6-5	CASSYNVNTEAFF
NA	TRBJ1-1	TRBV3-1	CASSQTVQGGTEAFF
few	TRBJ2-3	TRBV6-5	CASSRVGTDTQYF
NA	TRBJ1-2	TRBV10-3	CAISDLTGVDGYTF
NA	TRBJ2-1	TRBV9	CASSVVVQGSEQFF
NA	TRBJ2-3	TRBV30	CAWILTPGLAGESDTQYF
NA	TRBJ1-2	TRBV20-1	CSAGDTKGHYGYTF
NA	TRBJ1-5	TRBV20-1	CSARPQPRLINQPQHF
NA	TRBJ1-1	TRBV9	CASSVQALNTEAFF
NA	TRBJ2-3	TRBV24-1	CATSDPGLDTQYF
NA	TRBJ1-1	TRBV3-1	CASSQDGSGPEAFF
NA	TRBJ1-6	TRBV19	CASRQGQSLHF